This TCR beta chain is drawn from a study of T cell repertoires in cytomegalovirus infection. Overall study context: Signatures in public TCR beta sequences pointed to both CMV infection and matching HLA type. Whole-study results and caveats: It was HLA-C-restricted CMV-specific TCR beta clonotypes that dominated the response ex vivo. The cumulative frequency of public TCR beta families identified carriers of CMV plus the relevant HLA.

This clonotype showed up many times. Its cognate antigen is unknown. MiXCR, applied by TCRdb to the reads, yields one record per CDR3 protein. The table records some 350,000 distinct CDR3 sequences, less than 20% of them present only once. Germline V CDR1 and CDR2: SGHVS, FNYEAQ. Trimming removed 5 bases from V and 2 bases from J, with 13 bases in between. The CDR3 totals 15 residues. This chain links TRBV7-6 with TRBJ1-5; D call uncertain. The clonotype comes from a human donor in good health (CMV status not recorded). Some clones in this sample may be carry-over from other donors' samples. Material: PBMCs. The CDR3 DNA follows: TGTGCCAGCAGCCGTTGGGCAGGAGGCAATCAGCCCCAGCATTTT. This translates into CASSRWAGGNQPQHF.